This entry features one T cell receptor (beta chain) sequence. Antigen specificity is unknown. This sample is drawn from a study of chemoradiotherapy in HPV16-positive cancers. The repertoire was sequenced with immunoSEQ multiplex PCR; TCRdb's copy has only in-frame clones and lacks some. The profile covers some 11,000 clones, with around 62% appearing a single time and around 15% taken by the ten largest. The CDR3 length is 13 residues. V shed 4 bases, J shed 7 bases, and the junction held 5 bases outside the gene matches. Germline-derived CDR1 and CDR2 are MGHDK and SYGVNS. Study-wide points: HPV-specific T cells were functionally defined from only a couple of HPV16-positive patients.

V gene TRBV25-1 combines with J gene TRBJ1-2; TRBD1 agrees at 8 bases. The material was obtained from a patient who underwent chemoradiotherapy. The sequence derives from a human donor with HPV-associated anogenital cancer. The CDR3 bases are TGTGCCAGCAGTGTCCAGGGGGCACGTGGCTACACCTTC. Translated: CASSVQGARGYTF.